The 3 T cell receptor beta chains listed next were all sequenced from one sample in a study of PD-1 blockade in mismatch repair-deficient tumors. The assay was immunoSEQ multiplex PCR, and TCRdb's table has in-frame clones only and misses some. The sample records about 100,000 clones, 82% being singletons. Here the sequenced sample was peripheral blood, taken roughly 35 weeks after starting pembrolizumab. These receptor sequences come from an adult with mismatch repair-deficient cancer.

This chain links TRBV19 with TRBJ2-3, with D maybe TRBD1 (5 bases). V was pared by 4 bases and J by 2 bases, with 13 bases between. The V gene's germline CDR1 is LNHDA and CDR2 SQIVND (reference sequence). The CDR3 sequence is 15 residues long. CDR3 loop: CASSNYWGYTDTQYF. The CDR3, as DNA: TGTGCCAGTAGTAACTATTGGGGCTACACAGATACGCAGTATTTT.

This chain joins TRBV5-1 and TRBJ1-2, with D unclear. CDR3 length: 14 amino acids. Trimming removed 1 base from V and 7 bases from J, with 14 bases in between. Germline values: CDR1 SGHRS, CDR2 YFSETQ. The CDR3 DNA reads TGCGCCAGCAGCTTGTCGCCATCCTCGGGTGGCTACACCTTC. It is translated as CASSLSPSSGGYTF.

The rearrangement uses TRBV11-3 and TRBJ2-1; no firm D call. This CDR3 comprises 14 residues. Trimming removed 1 base at V and 9 bases at J, with 13 bases between. From germline, CDR1 is SGHNT and CDR2 YENEEA. This CDR3 is CASSLARSYPEQFF. For the CDR3, the DNA is TGTGCCAGCAGCTTAGCCCGGAGTTATCCTGAGCAGTTCTTC.